This T cell receptor (beta chain) was captured by sequencing in a study of blood T cell repertoires in COVID-19. Study details: Collection of acute and convalescent COVID-19 samples took place in the United States, Italy and Spain. The analysed material was cDNA or gDNA that came from T cells, B-cell-depleted T cells, or PBMCs.

Seattle-derived patients entered the study during active infection and were followed longitudinally. Profiled with immunoSEQ multiplex PCR; TCRdb holds only in-frame clones, not every one. This table has 400,000 to 450,000 clones, about nine tenths appearing once. Trimming cost V 8 bases and J 2 bases; bases outside gene matches: 8. Per germline, CDR1 SNHLY and CDR2 FYNNEI. This CDR3 spans 15 amino acids. The TCR originated in a middle-aged woman with COVID-19, enrolled during active disease. The source material was peripheral blood. The genes are TRBV2 and TRBJ2-3; TRBD2 matches 9 bases. The CDR3 DNA reads as TGTGCCAGCGTATACTTAGCGGGGGTCACAGATACGCAGTATTTT. It codes for CASVYLAGVTDTQYF.